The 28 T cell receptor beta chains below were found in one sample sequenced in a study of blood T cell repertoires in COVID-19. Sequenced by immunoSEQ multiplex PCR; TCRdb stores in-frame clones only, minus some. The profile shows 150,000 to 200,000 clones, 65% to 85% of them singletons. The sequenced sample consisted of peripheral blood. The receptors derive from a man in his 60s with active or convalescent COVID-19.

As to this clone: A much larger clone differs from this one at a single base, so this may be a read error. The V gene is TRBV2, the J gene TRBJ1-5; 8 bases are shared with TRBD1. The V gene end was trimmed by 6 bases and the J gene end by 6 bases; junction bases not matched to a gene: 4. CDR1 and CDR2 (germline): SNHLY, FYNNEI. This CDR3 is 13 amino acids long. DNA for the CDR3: TGTGCCAGCAGAGGACAGGGAAGTCAGCCCCAGCATTTT. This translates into CASRGQGSQPQHF. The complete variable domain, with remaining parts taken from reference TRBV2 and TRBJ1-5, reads EPEVTQTPSHQVTQMGQEVILRCVPISNHLYFYWYRQILGQKVEFLVSFYNNEISEKSEIFDDQFSVERPDGSNFTLKIRSTKLEDSAMYFCASRGQGSQPQHFGDGTRLSIL.

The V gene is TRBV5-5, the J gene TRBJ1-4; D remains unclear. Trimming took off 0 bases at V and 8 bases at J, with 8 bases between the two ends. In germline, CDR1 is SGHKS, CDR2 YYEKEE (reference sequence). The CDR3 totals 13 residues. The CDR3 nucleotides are TGTGCCAGCAGCTTGGCCGGGAGGGAAAAACTGTTTTTT. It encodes CASSLAGREKLFF. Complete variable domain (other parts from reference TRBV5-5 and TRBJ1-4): DAGVTQSPTHLIKTRGQQVTLRCSPISGHKSVSWYQQVLGQGPQFIFQYYEKEERGRGNFPDRFSARQFPNYSSELNVNALLLGDSALYLCASSLAGREKLFFGSGTQLSVL.

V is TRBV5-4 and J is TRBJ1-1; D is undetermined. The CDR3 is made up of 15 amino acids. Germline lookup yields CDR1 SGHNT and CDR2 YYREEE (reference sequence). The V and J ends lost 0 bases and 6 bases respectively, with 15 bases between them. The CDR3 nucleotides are TGTGCCAGCAGCTTGGTCGCCAGTGCTTCCGCTGAAGCTTTCTTT. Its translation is CASSLVASASAEAFF.

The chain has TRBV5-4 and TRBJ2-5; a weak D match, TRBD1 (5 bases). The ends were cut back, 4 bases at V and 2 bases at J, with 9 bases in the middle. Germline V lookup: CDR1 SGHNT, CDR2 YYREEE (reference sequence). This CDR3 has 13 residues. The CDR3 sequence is CASSQGSQETQYF. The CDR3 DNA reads TGTGCCAGCAGCCAGGGATCTCAAGAGACCCAGTACTTC. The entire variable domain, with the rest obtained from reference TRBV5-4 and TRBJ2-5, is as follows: ETGVTQSPTHLIKTRGQQVTLRCSSQSGHNTVSWYQQALGQGPQFIFQYYREEENGRGNFPPRFSGLQFPNYSSELNVNALELDDSALYLCASSQGSQETQYFGPGTRLLVL.

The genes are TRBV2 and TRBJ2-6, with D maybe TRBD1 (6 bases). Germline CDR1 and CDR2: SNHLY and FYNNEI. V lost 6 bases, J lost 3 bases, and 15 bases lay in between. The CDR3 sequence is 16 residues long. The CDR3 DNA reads TGTGCCAGCAGCGAGACACAGGGAAATGGGGCCAACGTCCTGACTTTC. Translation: CASSETQGNGANVLTF.

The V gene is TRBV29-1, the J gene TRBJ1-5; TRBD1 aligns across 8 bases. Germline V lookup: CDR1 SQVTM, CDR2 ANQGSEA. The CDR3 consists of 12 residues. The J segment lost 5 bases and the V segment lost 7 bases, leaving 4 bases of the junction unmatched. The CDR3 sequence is CSAGQGDQPQHF. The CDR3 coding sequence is TGCAGCGCCGGACAGGGAGATCAGCCCCAGCATTTT.

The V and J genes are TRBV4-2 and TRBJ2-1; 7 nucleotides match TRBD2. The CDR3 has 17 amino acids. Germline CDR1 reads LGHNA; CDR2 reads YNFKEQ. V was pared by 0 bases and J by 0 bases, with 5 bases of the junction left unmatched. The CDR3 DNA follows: TGTGCCAGCAGCCAAGATCTCGGGGGGACCTCCTACAATGAGCAGTTCTTC. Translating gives CASSQDLGGTSYNEQFF.

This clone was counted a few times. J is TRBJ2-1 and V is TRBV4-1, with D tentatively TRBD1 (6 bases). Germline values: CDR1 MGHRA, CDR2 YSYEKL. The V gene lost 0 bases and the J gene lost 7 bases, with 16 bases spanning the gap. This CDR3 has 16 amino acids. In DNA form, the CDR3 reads TGCGCCAGCAGCCAAGATACGGCGGCTAGGGGGAATGAGCAGTTCTTC. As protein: CASSQDTAARGNEQFF.

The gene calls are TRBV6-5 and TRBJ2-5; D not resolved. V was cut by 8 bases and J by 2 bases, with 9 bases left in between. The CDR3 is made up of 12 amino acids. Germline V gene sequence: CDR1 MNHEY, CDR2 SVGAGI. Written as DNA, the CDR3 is TGTGCCAGCTCCTACAGACAAGAGACCCAGTACTTC. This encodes CASSYRQETQYF.

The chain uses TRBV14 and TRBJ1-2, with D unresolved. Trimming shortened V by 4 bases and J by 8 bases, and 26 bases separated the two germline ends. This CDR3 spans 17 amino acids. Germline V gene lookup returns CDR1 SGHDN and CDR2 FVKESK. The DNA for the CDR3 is TGTGCCAGCAGCCCGAACCCCTGGCGAGGTCCTGGTCAGGGCTACACCTTC. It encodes CASSPNPWRGPGQGYTF. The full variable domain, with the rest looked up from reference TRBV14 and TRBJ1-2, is EAGVTQFPSHSVIEKGQTVTLRCDPISGHDNLYWYRRVMGKEIKFLLHFVKESKQDESGMPNNRFLAERTGGTYSTLKVQPAELEDSGVYFCASSPNPWRGPGQGYTFGSGTRLTVV.

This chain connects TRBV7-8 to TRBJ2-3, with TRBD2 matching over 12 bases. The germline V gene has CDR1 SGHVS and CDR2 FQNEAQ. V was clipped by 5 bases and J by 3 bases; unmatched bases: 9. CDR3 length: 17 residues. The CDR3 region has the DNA TGTGCCAGCAGCGTCTATACTAGCGGGAGGCATACAGATACGCAGTATTTT. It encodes CASSVYTSGRHTDTQYF.

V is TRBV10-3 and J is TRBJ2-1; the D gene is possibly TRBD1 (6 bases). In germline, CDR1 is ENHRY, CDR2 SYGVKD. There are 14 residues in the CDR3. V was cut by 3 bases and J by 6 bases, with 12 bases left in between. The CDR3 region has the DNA TGTGCCATCAGTGATATCCAGGGGAGCAATGAGCAGTTCTTC. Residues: CAISDIQGSNEQFF.

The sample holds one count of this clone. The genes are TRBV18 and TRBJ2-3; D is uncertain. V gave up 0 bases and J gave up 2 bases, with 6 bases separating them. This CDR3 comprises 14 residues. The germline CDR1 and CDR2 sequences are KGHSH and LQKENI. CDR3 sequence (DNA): TGTGCCAGCTCACCACCAAGCGACACAGATACGCAGTATTTT. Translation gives CASSPPSDTDTQYF.

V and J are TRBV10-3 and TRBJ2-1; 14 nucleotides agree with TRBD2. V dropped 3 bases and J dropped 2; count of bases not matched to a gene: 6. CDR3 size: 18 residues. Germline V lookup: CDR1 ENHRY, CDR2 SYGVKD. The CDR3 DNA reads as TGTGCCATCAGTGACCCGGGACTAGCGGGAGAACCCTACAATGAGCAGTTCTTC. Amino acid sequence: CAISDPGLAGEPYNEQFF.

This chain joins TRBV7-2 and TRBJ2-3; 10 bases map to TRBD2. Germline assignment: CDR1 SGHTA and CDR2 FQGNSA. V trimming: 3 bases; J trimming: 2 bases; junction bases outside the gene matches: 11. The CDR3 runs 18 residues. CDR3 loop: CASSFPNLAGVATDTQYF. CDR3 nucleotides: TGTGCCAGCAGCTTTCCCAATCTAGCGGGAGTAGCCACAGATACGCAGTATTTT.

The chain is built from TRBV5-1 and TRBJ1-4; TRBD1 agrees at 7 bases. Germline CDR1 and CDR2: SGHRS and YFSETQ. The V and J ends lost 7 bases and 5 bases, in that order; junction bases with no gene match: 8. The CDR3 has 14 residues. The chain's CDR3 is CASGTRDRNEKLFF. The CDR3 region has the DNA TGCGCCAGCGGAACCCGGGACAGAAATGAAAAACTGTTTTTT.

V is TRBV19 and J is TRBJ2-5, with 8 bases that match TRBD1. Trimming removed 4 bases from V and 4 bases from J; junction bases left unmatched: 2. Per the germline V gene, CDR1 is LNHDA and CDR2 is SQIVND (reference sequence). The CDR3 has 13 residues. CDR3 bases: TGTGCCAGTAGTACGACAGGGGCAGAGACCCAGTACTTC. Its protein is CASSTTGAETQYF. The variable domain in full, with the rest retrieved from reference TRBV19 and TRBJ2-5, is DGGITQSPKYLFRKEGQNVTLSCEQNLNHDAMYWYRQDPGQGLRLIYYSQIVNDFQKGDIAEGYSVSREKKESFPLTVTSAQKNPTAFYLCASSTTGAETQYFGPGTRLLVL.

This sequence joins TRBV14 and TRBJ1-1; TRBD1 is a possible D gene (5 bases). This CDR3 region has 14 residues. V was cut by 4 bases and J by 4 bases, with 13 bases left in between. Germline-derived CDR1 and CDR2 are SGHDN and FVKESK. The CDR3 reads CASSRARGGTEAFF. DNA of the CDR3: TGTGCCAGCAGCCGGGCTCGCGGGGGCACTGAAGCTTTCTTT. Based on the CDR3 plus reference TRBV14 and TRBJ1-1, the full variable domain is EAGVTQFPSHSVIEKGQTVTLRCDPISGHDNLYWYRRVMGKEIKFLLHFVKESKQDESGMPNNRFLAERTGGTYSTLKVQPAELEDSGVYFCASSRARGGTEAFFGQGTRLTVV.

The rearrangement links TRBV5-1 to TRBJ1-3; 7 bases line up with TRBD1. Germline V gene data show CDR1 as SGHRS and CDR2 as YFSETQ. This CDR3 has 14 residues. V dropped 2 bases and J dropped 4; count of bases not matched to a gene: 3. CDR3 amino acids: CASSFGQVGNTIYF. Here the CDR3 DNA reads TGCGCCAGCAGCTTCGGACAGGTCGGAAACACCATATATTTT.

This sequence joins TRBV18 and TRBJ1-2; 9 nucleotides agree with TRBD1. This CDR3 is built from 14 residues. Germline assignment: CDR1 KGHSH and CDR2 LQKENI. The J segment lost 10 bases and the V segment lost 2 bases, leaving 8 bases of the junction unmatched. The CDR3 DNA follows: TGTGCCAGCTCACCATGGGACAGGGACCCCACCTACACCTTC. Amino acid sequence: CASSPWDRDPTYTF.

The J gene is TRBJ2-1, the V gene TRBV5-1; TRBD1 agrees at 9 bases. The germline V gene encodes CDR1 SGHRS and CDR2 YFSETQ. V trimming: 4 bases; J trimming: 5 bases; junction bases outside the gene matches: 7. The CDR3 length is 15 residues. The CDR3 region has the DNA TGCGCCAGCAGCCTCGACAGGGGGGGAAACAATGAGCAGTTCTTC. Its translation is CASSLDRGGNNEQFF.

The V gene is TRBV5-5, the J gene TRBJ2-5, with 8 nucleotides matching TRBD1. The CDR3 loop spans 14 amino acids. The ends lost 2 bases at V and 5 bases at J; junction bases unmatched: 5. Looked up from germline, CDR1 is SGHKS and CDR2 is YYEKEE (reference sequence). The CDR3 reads CASSFWTGMETQYF. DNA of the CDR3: TGTGCCAGCAGCTTCTGGACAGGGATGGAGACCCAGTACTTC.

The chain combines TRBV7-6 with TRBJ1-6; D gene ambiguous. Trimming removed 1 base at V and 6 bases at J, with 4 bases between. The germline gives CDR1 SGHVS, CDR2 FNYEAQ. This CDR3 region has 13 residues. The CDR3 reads CASSLGGNSPLHF. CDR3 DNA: TGTGCCAGCAGCTTAGGCGGTAATTCACCCCTCCACTTT.

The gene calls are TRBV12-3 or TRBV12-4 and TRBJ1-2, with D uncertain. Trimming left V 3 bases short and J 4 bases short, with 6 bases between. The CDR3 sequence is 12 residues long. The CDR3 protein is CASSFASYGYTF. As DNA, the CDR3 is TGTGCCAGCAGTTTTGCCAGCTATGGCTACACCTTC.

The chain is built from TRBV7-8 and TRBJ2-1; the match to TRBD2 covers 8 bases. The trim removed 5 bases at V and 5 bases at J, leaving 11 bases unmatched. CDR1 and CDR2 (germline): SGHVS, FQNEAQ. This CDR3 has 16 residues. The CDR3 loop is CASSPDLAGRNNEQFF. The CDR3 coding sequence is TGTGCCAGCAGCCCAGATCTAGCGGGTCGTAACAATGAGCAGTTCTTC.

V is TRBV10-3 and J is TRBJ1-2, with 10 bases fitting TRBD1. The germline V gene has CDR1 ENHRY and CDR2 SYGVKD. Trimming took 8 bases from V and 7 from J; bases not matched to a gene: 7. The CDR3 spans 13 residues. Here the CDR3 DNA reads TGTGCCATCCTCCCGGGACAGGGGTCTGGCTACACCTTC. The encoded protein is CAILPGQGSGYTF.

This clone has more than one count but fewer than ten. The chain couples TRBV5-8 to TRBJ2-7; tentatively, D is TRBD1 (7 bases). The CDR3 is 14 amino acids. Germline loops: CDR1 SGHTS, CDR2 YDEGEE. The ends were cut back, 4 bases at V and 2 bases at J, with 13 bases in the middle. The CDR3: CASSRTRGAYEQYF. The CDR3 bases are TGTGCCAGCAGCCGTACCAGGGGGGCCTACGAGCAGTACTTC. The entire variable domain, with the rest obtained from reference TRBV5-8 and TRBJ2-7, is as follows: EAGVTQSPTHLIKTRGQQATLRCSPISGHTSVYWYQQALGLGLQFLLWYDEGEERNRGNFPPRFSGRQFPNYSSELNVNALELEDSALYLCASSRTRGAYEQYFGPGTRLTVT.

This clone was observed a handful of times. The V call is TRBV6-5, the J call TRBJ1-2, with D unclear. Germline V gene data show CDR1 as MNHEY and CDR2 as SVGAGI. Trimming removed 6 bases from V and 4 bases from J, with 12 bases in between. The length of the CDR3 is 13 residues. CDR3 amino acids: CASRPGLGYGYTF. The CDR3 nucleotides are TGTGCCAGCAGACCCGGACTTGGCTATGGCTACACCTTC.